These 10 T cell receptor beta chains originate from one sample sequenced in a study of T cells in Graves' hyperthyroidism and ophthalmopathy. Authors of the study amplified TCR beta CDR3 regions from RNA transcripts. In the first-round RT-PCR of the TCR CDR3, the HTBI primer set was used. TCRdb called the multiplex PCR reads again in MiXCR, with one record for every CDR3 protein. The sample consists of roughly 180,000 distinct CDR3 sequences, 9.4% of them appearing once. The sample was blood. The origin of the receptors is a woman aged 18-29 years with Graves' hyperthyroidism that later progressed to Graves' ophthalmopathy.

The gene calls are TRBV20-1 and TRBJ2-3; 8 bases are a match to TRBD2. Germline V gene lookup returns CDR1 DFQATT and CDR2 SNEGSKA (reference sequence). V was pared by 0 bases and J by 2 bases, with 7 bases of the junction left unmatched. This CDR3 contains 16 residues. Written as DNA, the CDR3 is TGCAGTGCTAGAGATCTAACTAGCGGAATCACAGATACGCAGTATTTT. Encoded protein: CSARDLTSGITDTQYF.

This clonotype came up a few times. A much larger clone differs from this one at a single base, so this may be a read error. The CDR3 DNA follows: TGTGCCAGCAGCCAGCCTTCGGGACTAGCGGGAGTTACCAATGAGCAGTTCTTC. It specifies CASSQPSGLAGVTNEQFF. The chain carries TRBV7-9 and TRBJ2-1, with TRBD2 matching 14 bases. Germline assignment: CDR1 SEHNR and CDR2 FQNEAQ (reference sequence). The CDR3 totals 18 residues. V was pared by 5 bases and J by 6 bases, with 12 bases of the junction left unmatched.

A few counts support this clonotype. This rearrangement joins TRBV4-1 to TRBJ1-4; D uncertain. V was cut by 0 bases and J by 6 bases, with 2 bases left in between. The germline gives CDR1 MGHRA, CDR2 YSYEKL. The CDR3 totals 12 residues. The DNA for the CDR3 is TGCGCCAGCAGCCAAGATCATGAAAAACTGTTTTTT. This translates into CASSQDHEKLFF.

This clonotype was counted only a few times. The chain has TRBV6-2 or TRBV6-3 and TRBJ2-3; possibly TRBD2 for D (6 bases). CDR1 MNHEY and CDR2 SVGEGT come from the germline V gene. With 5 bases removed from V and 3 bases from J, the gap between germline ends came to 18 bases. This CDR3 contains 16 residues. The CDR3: CASSRSTSLRTDTQYF. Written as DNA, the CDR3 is TGTGCCAGCAGTCGGTCGACTAGTTTGAGAACAGATACGCAGTATTTT.

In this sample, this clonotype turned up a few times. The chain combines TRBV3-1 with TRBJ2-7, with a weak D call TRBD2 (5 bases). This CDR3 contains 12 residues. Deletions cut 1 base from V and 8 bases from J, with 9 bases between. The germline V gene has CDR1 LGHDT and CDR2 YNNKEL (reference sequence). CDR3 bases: TGTGCCAGCAGCCAAGCGAGGGAGAAGCAGTACTTC. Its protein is CASSQAREKQYF.

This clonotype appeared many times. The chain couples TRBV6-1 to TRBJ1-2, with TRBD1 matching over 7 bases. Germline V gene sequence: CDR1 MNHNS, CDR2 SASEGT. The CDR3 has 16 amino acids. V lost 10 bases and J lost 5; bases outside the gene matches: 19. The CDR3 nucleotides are TGTGCCACGGCACGGGGACAGCCGTCTCTGGGATATGGCTACACCTTC. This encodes CATARGQPSLGYGYTF.

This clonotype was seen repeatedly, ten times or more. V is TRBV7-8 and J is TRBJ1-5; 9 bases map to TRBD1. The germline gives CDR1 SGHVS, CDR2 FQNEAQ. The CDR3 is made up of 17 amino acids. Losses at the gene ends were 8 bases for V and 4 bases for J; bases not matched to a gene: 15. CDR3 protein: CASQPRGGQGGNQPQHF. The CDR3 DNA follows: TGTGCCAGCCAACCTCGGGGGGGACAGGGTGGTAATCAGCCCCAGCATTTT.

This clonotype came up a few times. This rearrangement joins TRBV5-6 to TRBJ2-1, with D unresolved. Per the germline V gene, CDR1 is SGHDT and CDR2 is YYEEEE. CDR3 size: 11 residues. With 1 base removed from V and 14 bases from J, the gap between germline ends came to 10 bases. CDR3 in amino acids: CASSLSDREFF. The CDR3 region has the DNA TGTGCCAGCAGCTTGTCGGACCGCGAGTTCTTC.

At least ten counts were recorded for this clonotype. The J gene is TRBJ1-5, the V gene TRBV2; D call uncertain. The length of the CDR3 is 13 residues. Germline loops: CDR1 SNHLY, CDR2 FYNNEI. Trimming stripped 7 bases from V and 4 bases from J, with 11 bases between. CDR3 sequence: CASNILGNQPQHF. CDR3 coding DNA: TGTGCCAGCAATATATTAGGAAATCAGCCCCAGCATTTT.

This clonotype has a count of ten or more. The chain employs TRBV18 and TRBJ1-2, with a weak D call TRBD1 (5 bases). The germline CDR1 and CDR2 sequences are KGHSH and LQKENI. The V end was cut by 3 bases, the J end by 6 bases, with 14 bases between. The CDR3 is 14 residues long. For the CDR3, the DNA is TGTGCCAGCTCACCGTTCAGGGAGGCTGATGGCTACACCTTC. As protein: CASSPFREADGYTF. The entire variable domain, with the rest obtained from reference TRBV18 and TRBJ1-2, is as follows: NAGVMQNPRHLVRRRGQEARLRCSPMKGHSHVYWYRQLPEEGLKFMVYLQKENIIDESGMPKERFSAEFPKEGPSILRIQQVVRGDSAAYFCASSPFREADGYTFGSGTRLTVV.